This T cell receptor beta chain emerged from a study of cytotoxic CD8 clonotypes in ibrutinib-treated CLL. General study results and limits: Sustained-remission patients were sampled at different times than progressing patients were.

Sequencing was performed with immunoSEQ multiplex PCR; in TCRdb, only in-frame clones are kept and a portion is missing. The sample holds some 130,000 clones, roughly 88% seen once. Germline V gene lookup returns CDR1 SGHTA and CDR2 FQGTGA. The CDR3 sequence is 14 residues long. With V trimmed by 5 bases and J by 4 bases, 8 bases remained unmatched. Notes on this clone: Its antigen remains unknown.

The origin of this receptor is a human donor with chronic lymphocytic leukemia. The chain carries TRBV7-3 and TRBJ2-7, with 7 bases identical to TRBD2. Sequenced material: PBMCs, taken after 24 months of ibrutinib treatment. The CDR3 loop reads CASSPSAGVYEQYF. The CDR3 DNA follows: TGTGCCAGCAGCCCCAGTGCGGGAGTATACGAGCAGTACTTC.